Listed below are T cell receptor beta chains from one sample, sequenced in a study of control samples from healthy donors and cancer patients. Only in-frame clones appear in the TCRdb table, and some are missing; sequencing was by immunoSEQ multiplex PCR. The sample gives some 150,000 clones, around 95% of which show up once; over 4% is in the top ten. The sequenced material came from blood. These receptors all come from a woman aged 60-75 years in good health. Both conserved end residues are part of each CDR3. D genes are given only for firm matches. Size is omitted from some rows. Given values are once, few, many or a class for expanded clones.

J	V	size	D	DNA	CDR3
TRBJ2-5	TRBV19	NA	TRBD2	TGTGCCAGTAGTAATGGACTAGCGGGGAATCAAGAGACCCAGTACTTC	CASSNGLAGNQETQYF
TRBJ1-4	TRBV25-1	NA	TRBD1	TGTGCCAGCAGTGAATCTAGGGGGGACAGTTTCACTAATGAAAAACTGTTTTTT	CASSESRGDSFTNEKLFF
TRBJ1-2	TRBV19	NA	NA	TGTGCCAGTAGTCCCCGGCAGGGGAGGAATGGCTACACCTTC	CASSPRQGRNGYTF
TRBJ2-5	TRBV2	NA	TRBD2	TGTGCCAGCAGTGACCGGGGGCTTAGCGGGGGGTACCAAGAGACCCAGTACTTC	CASSDRGLSGGYQETQYF
TRBJ1-6	TRBV28	once	NA	TGTGCCAGCAGTGGGGGCACGAGCTCCTATAATTCACCCCTCCACTTT	CASSGGTSSYNSPLHF
TRBJ2-3	TRBV10-3	NA	NA	TGTGCCATCAGTGAGTCCGCGATGGGGGCAGATACGCAGTATTTT	CAISESAMGADTQYF
TRBJ2-3	TRBV9	NA	TRBD2	TGTGCCAGCAGCCCGGGACTAGCGGGGGCCGTCACAGATACGCAGTATTTT	CASSPGLAGAVTDTQYF
TRBJ1-5	TRBV19	NA	NA	TGTGCCAGTAGTATGGGTAGGGAGGAAGATCAGCCCCAGCATTTT	CASSMGREEDQPQHF
TRBJ2-5	TRBV5-1	once	TRBD2	TGCGCCAGCACCCAGTCAGGAGCGGGGGGTAAAGAGACCCAGTACTTC	CASTQSGAGGKETQYF
TRBJ1-3	TRBV19	NA	TRBD1	TGTGCCAGTAGATTGACAGGGACTGGAAACACCATATATTTT	CASRLTGTGNTIYF
TRBJ2-1	TRBV15	once	NA	TGTGCCACCAGCAGAGCAGCGGCATACAATGAGCAGTTCTTC	CATSRAAAYNEQFF
TRBJ2-3	TRBV7-6	NA	NA	TGTGCCAGCAGCAGGGACAGCACAGATACGCAGTATTTT	CASSRDSTDTQYF
TRBJ1-4	TRBV30	NA	NA	TGTGCCTGGAACAGGCTTAATGAAAAACTGTTTTTT	CAWNRLNEKLFF
TRBJ1-2	TRBV7-2	NA	TRBD1	TGTGCCAGCAGCTTAGGGACAGGTCATCTTAACTATGGCTACACCTTC	CASSLGTGHLNYGYTF
TRBJ1-6	TRBV10-1	NA	NA	TGCGCCCCCCACGGACGGACAACCTATAATTCACCCCTCCACTTT	CAPHGRTTYNSPLHF
TRBJ1-1	TRBV11-3	once	TRBD1	TGTGCCAGCAGCCTAACGACAGGGACTGAAGCTTTCTTT	CASSLTTGTEAFF
TRBJ1-2	TRBV4-1	NA	NA	TGCGCCAGCAGCCAAGAAAGGTTAACCGGGATCTTTACTCCACTCAACTATGGCTACACCTTC	CASSQERLTGIFTPLNYGYTF
TRBJ1-5	TRBV7-8	NA	TRBD1	TGTGCCAGCAGCCGCATTCAGGGGGAAATTTCGCCCCAGCATTTT	CASSRIQGEISPQHF
TRBJ1-6	TRBV5-6	once	NA	TGTGCCAGCAGCTCCCCCAGGGGAGAGTCACCCCTCCACTTT	CASSSPRGESPLHF
TRBJ1-2	TRBV9	NA	TRBD1	TGTGCCAGCAGCTCGGGACAGGCTAACTATGGCTACACCTTC	CASSSGQANYGYTF
TRBJ2-3	TRBV7-9	NA	NA	TGTGCCAGCAGCTCGCGACAGGGCGGGAGTACGCAGTATTTT	CASSSRQGGSTQYF
TRBJ2-3	TRBV6-4	NA	TRBD2	TGTGCCAGTACCGGGGGGTCCACAGATACGCAGTATTTT	CASTGGSTDTQYF
TRBJ1-3	TRBV4-3	NA	NA	TGCGCCAGCAGCCAAGGTGATCCCGGCTCTGGAAACACCATATATTTT	CASSQGDPGSGNTIYF
TRBJ1-6	TRBV7-9	NA	TRBD1	TGTGCCAGCAGCATTGGACAGGGGAACTATAATTCACCCCTCCACTTT	CASSIGQGNYNSPLHF
TRBJ1-5	TRBV19	NA	NA	TGTGCCAGTAGTATGTTACAGGGCAAAGATCAGCCCCAGCATTTT	CASSMLQGKDQPQHF
TRBJ2-3	TRBV7-2	NA	NA	TGTGCCAGCATCCTAACCGGAACAGATACGCAGTATTTT	CASILTGTDTQYF
TRBJ1-3	TRBV5-1	once	NA	TGCGCCAGCAGCTTGGTTTACAACTCTGGAAACACCATATATTTT	CASSLVYNSGNTIYF
TRBJ2-2	TRBV4-2	NA	TRBD2	TGTGCCAGCAGCCAAAGCGGGGGGAAGAACACCGGGGAGCTGTTTTTT	CASSQSGGKNTGELFF
TRBJ2-3	TRBV15	NA	TRBD1	TGTGCCACCAGCAGGGACAGGCCTAGCACAGATACGCAGTATTTT	CATSRDRPSTDTQYF
TRBJ2-5	TRBV6-5	NA	NA	TGTGCCAGCAGTTACTCGAGGTTGGCAGGGGAAGAGACCCAGTACTTC	CASSYSRLAGEETQYF
TRBJ2-1	TRBV9	NA	TRBD2	TGTGCCAGCAGCGTAGGCGGGGGGAGGGACAATGAGCAGTTCTTC	CASSVGGGRDNEQFF
TRBJ2-7	TRBV6-5	NA	NA	TGTGCCAGCAGAACAGAGGGGCTGAGTTCCTACGAGCAGTACTTC	CASRTEGLSSYEQYF
TRBJ1-2	TRBV6-5	NA	TRBD1	TGTGCCAGCAGTTGGGACAGGCATAACTATGGCTACACCTTC	CASSWDRHNYGYTF
TRBJ1-2	TRBV6-5	NA	TRBD1	TGTGCCAGCATCGGGGACAGTCCCCAGGGCTATGGCTACACCTTC	CASIGDSPQGYGYTF
TRBJ1-1	TRBV11-2	NA	NA	TGTGCCAGCAGCTTAACGGCGGGGGACACTGAAGCTTTCTTT	CASSLTAGDTEAFF
TRBJ1-1	TRBV7-8	NA	NA	TGTGCCAGCAGCCCAACGCGGGGGGCGCCAAAAACTGAAGCTTTCTTT	CASSPTRGAPKTEAFF
TRBJ1-1	TRBV29-1	NA	NA	TGCAGCGCCTCTGGACGGCCGGAAGCTTTCTTT	CSASGRPEAFF
TRBJ2-3	TRBV24-1	NA	NA	TGTGCCACCAGCGTCGACCCGAGCACAGATACGCAGTATTTT	CATSVDPSTDTQYF
TRBJ2-1	TRBV4-1	once	TRBD1	TGCGCCAGCAGCCAGACCGACAGGGGACGGGGCTCGGGCTCTGAGCAGTTCTTC	CASSQTDRGRGSGSEQFF
TRBJ2-7	TRBV10-3	NA	TRBD1	TGTGCCATTTCGGGACAGCAAGCCTACGAGCAGTACTTC	CAISGQQAYEQYF
TRBJ2-7	TRBV7-9	NA	TRBD2	TGTGCCAGCAGCGATCTAGCGGGGGTAAGCTCCTACGAGCAGTACTTC	CASSDLAGVSSYEQYF
TRBJ2-3	TRBV4-3	NA	TRBD2	TGCGCCAGCAGACTAAGACTAGCCACAGATACGCAGTATTTT	CASRLRLATDTQYF
TRBJ1-2	TRBV18	NA	NA	TGTGCCAGCTCACCACGATCGGGGGATGGCTACACCTTC	CASSPRSGDGYTF
TRBJ1-4	TRBV6-5	NA	NA	TGTGCCAGCAGTTACTCGGGGTTCAGGGGCGGTGAAAAACTGTTTTTT	CASSYSGFRGGEKLFF
TRBJ1-4	TRBV9	NA	TRBD1	TGTGCCAGCAGTCGCCTCCGGGACAGGGAGAAAAAACTGTTTTTT	CASSRLRDREKKLFF
TRBJ2-7	TRBV14	NA	NA	TGTGCCAGCAGCCGAATCGAAAGTAACAGAGAAGAGCAGTACTTC	CASSRIESNREEQYF
TRBJ2-7	TRBV29-1	NA	NA	TGCAGCGGGTCGCTTGGGACGCTATACGAGCAGTACTTC	CSGSLGTLYEQYF
TRBJ2-1	TRBV9	NA	TRBD1	TGTGCCAGCAGTATGGGACAGGGGACGCATGAGCAGTTCTTC	CASSMGQGTHEQFF
TRBJ2-1	TRBV3-1/TRBV3-2	NA	NA	TGTGCCAGCAGCCCATATCGGACTGGATCCTACAATGAGCAGTTCTTC	CASSPYRTGSYNEQFF
TRBJ2-3	TRBV9	NA	NA	TGTGCCAGCAGCGTAGGACTAGACGCCCGAGATACGCAGTATTTT	CASSVGLDARDTQYF
TRBJ1-5	TRBV28	NA	TRBD1	TGTGCCAGCGGATTATCGACAGGGGTGGGGTATCAGCCCCAGCATTTT	CASGLSTGVGYQPQHF